Listed below are T cell receptor beta chains from one sample, sequenced in a study of OX40 agonist ivuxolimab in advanced cancers. Assay used: immunoSEQ multiplex PCR; TCRdb lists only in-frame clones, some missing. The sample holds about 80,000 clones; around 93% are singletons and the top ten take over 6.5%. Material: CD4+ or CD8+ T cells sorted from blood, obtained in a trial of the OX40 agonist ivuxolimab. The receptors derive from an adult with an advanced solid tumor such as melanoma, head and neck, liver or kidney cancer. The CDR3 runs from the conserved cysteine through the conserved F or W. A D gene is named only where the DNA matches it firmly. Rows may omit the clone size; those that give it use once, few, many or a size class.

CDR3 length: 14; D gene: -; clone size: -; J gene: TRBJ1-6; V gene: TRBV7-2; CDR3 DNA: TGTGCGGTCGAGGGGACAAAATATAATTCACCCCTCCACTTT; CDR3 protein: CAVEGTKYNSPLHF
CDR3 length: 13; D gene: -; clone size: -; J gene: TRBJ1-2; V gene: TRBV29-1; CDR3 DNA: TGCAGCGTTGCGGGTGGCTCTTACTATGGCTACACCTTC; CDR3 protein: CSVAGGSYYGYTF
CDR3 length: 14; D gene: -; clone size: -; J gene: TRBJ2-2; V gene: TRBV7-9; CDR3 DNA: TGTGCCAGCAGCGACCGGGACTACACCGGGGAGCTGTTTTTT; CDR3 protein: CASSDRDYTGELFF
CDR3 length: 16; D gene: -; clone size: -; J gene: TRBJ2-1; V gene: TRBV4-1; CDR3 DNA: TGCGCCAGCAGCCAAGTATTAGAGAATTGGGACAATGAGCAGTTCTTC; CDR3 protein: CASSQVLENWDNEQFF
CDR3 length: 12; D gene: -; clone size: once; J gene: TRBJ2-2; V gene: TRBV29-1; CDR3 DNA: TGCAGCGTTGTTCGTCCGACCGGGGAGCTGTTTTTT; CDR3 protein: CSVVRPTGELFF
CDR3 length: 17; D gene: -; clone size: -; J gene: TRBJ1-2; V gene: TRBV29-1; CDR3 DNA: TGCAGCGTTGAAGATAACGGCGGGGGGAAGACTAACTATGGCTACACCTTC; CDR3 protein: CSVEDNGGGKTNYGYTF
CDR3 length: 16; D gene: TRBD1; clone size: -; J gene: TRBJ2-2; V gene: TRBV19; CDR3 DNA: TGTGCCAGTAGTATAGTAGGGACAGGAAACACCGGGGAGCTGTTTTTT; CDR3 protein: CASSIVGTGNTGELFF
CDR3 length: 13; D gene: -; clone size: -; J gene: TRBJ2-3; V gene: TRBV13; CDR3 DNA: TGTGCCAGCAGCTTTCGGGGCACAGATACGCAGTATTTT; CDR3 protein: CASSFRGTDTQYF
CDR3 length: 14; D gene: TRBD1; clone size: -; J gene: TRBJ1-4; V gene: TRBV7-6; CDR3 DNA: TGTGCCAGCAGCTCCAGGGACAGGGATGAAAAACTGTTTTTT; CDR3 protein: CASSSRDRDEKLFF
CDR3 length: 14; D gene: -; clone size: -; J gene: TRBJ2-7; V gene: TRBV10-3; CDR3 DNA: TGTGCCATCAGGGAGGACAACCTCTCCTACGAGCAGTACTTC; CDR3 protein: CAIREDNLSYEQYF
CDR3 length: 15; D gene: TRBD2; clone size: -; J gene: TRBJ2-1; V gene: TRBV6-1; CDR3 DNA: TGTGCCAGCAGCCCACTAGCGGGGGGTCGGGATGAGCAGTTCTTC; CDR3 protein: CASSPLAGGRDEQFF
CDR3 length: 14; D gene: -; clone size: once; J gene: TRBJ1-6; V gene: TRBV6-5; CDR3 DNA: TGTGCCAGCAAGGGGAGCTCCTATAATTCACCCCTCCACTTT; CDR3 protein: CASKGSSYNSPLHF
CDR3 length: 15; D gene: -; clone size: -; J gene: TRBJ2-1; V gene: TRBV7-7; CDR3 DNA: TGTGCTAGCAGCCCGGTTCCTTCAGCGATCGTGGAGCAGTTCTTC; CDR3 protein: CASSPVPSAIVEQFF
CDR3 length: 15; D gene: -; clone size: -; J gene: TRBJ2-1; V gene: TRBV7-6; CDR3 DNA: TGTGCCAGCAGCTTAGGGCCGGGGGCGAACAATGAGCAGTTCTTC; CDR3 protein: CASSLGPGANNEQFF
CDR3 length: 12; D gene: -; clone size: -; J gene: TRBJ2-1; V gene: TRBV2; CDR3 DNA: TGTGCCAGCGGTCAGGTTTACAATGAGCAGTTCTTC; CDR3 protein: CASGQVYNEQFF
CDR3 length: 15; D gene: -; clone size: -; J gene: TRBJ2-1; V gene: TRBV19; CDR3 DNA: TGTGCCAGTAGTATCGGGGGTTCCTACTACAATGAGCAGTTCTTC; CDR3 protein: CASSIGGSYYNEQFF
CDR3 length: 15; D gene: -; clone size: -; J gene: TRBJ1-5; V gene: TRBV6-1; CDR3 DNA: TGTGCCAGCAGTGCCTGGACAGCTACGAATCAGCCCCAGCATTTT; CDR3 protein: CASSAWTATNQPQHF